This entry concerns a single TCR beta chain. Its specificity is not known. The data belong to a study of T cell responses to AZD1222 COVID-19 vaccine. Between the trimmed V and J ends, which lost 6 bases and 5 bases, there was a span of 13 bases. CDR1 and CDR2 (germline): MNHEY, SVGAGI. This CDR3 has 13 amino acids. The protocol was immunoSEQ multiplex PCR, while the TCRdb copy is restricted to in-frame clones and leaves out a portion. The sample has approximately 190,000 clones, 94% seen once. Regarding the study as a whole: Mostly white British, mostly female donors; authors suggested clonal diversity may be underestimated. Repertoires were sampled only after the peak T cell response.

The origin of this receptor is an adult in good health. The chain uses TRBV6-5 and TRBJ1-2; possible D gene TRBD1, 6 bases. Sequenced material: peripheral blood, taken on day 0 of AZD1222 vaccination. CDR3: CASRRGVKYGYTF. CDR3 coding DNA: TGTGCCAGCAGGAGGGGGGTAAAGTATGGCTACACCTTC.